The rows below give T cell receptor beta chains drawn from one sample of a study of cytomegalovirus exposure and HLA in healthy donors. Generated by immunoSEQ multiplex PCR, the TCRdb table keeps only in-frame clones and is missing some. The repertoire holds some 190,000 clones, with about 80% as singletons. Sequenced: PBMCs. All receptors derive from a woman aged 40-49 years in good health and CMV-seronegative. The CDR3 runs from the conserved cysteine through the conserved F or W. Each record gives: J gene, D gene, V gene, clone size, CDR3 protein, CDR3 DNA. A D gene is named only where the DNA matches it firmly. A clone size is listed for some rows: how often the clone was seen (once, few, many), or a class if it is expanded.

J gene: TRBJ1-2; D gene: TRBD1; V gene: TRBV5-1; clone size: NA; CDR3 protein: CASSLDTGQGHYGYTF; CDR3 DNA: TGCGCCAGCAGCTTGGATACAGGACAGGGCCACTATGGCTACACCTTC
J gene: TRBJ1-4; D gene: TRBD1; V gene: TRBV4-1; clone size: NA; CDR3 protein: CASSPGTGEEKLFF; CDR3 DNA: TGCGCCAGCAGCCCCGGGACAGGGGAGGAAAAACTGTTTTTT
J gene: TRBJ2-5; D gene: TRBD1; V gene: TRBV10-3; clone size: NA; CDR3 protein: CAISERDRVGETQYF; CDR3 DNA: TGTGCCATCAGTGAAAGGGACAGGGTTGGAGAGACCCAGTACTTC
J gene: TRBJ1-4; D gene: NA; V gene: TRBV19; clone size: NA; CDR3 protein: CASSTTGNEKLFF; CDR3 DNA: TGTGCCAGTAGTACGACAGGCAATGAAAAACTGTTTTTT
J gene: TRBJ2-2; D gene: NA; V gene: TRBV11-3; clone size: once; CDR3 protein: CASSLRPGIAGGELFF; CDR3 DNA: TGTGCCAGCAGCTTACGCCCCGGGATAGCTGGCGGGGAGCTGTTTTTT
J gene: TRBJ1-2; D gene: NA; V gene: TRBV7-9; clone size: once; CDR3 protein: CASSAGQNYGYTF; CDR3 DNA: TGTGCCAGCAGCGCAGGACAGAACTATGGCTACACCTTC
J gene: TRBJ1-1; D gene: TRBD1; V gene: TRBV4-3; clone size: NA; CDR3 protein: CASSQENRGTTEAFF; CDR3 DNA: TGCGCCAGCAGCCAAGAAAACAGGGGGACCACTGAAGCTTTCTTT
J gene: TRBJ2-1; D gene: TRBD2; V gene: TRBV27; clone size: NA; CDR3 protein: CASSFNRRTSKDEQFF; CDR3 DNA: TGTGCCAGCAGTTTTAATCGGAGGACTAGCAAAGATGAGCAGTTCTTC
J gene: TRBJ1-2; D gene: NA; V gene: TRBV19; clone size: once; CDR3 protein: CASSMDGGTAHVGGYTF; CDR3 DNA: TGTGCCAGTAGTATGGATGGCGGGACCGCGCATGTAGGGGGCTACACCTTC
J gene: TRBJ1-4; D gene: TRBD1; V gene: TRBV19; clone size: NA; CDR3 protein: CASETGAVGEKLFF; CDR3 DNA: TGTGCCAGCGAAACAGGGGCCGTAGGAGAAAAACTGTTTTTT
J gene: TRBJ2-5; D gene: TRBD2; V gene: TRBV25-1; clone size: NA; CDR3 protein: CASSAGLAGDYETQYF; CDR3 DNA: TGTGCCAGCAGTGCGGGACTAGCGGGAGATTATGAGACCCAGTACTTC
J gene: TRBJ2-3; D gene: NA; V gene: TRBV19; clone size: once; CDR3 protein: CASSTTRVDTQYF; CDR3 DNA: TGTGCCAGTAGTACGACGCGGGTAGATACGCAGTATTTT
J gene: TRBJ2-1; D gene: TRBD1; V gene: TRBV15; clone size: NA; CDR3 protein: CATSKLQGARYNEQFF; CDR3 DNA: TGTGCCACCAGCAAACTACAGGGGGCGCGGTACAATGAGCAGTTCTTC
J gene: TRBJ1-3; D gene: NA; V gene: TRBV2; clone size: NA; CDR3 protein: CASSEEQETVRNTIYF; CDR3 DNA: TGTGCCAGCAGCGAGGAGCAGGAGACAGTCCGGAACACCATATATTTT
J gene: TRBJ2-5; D gene: TRBD1; V gene: TRBV5-4; clone size: once; CDR3 protein: CASTQGTEPRETQYF; CDR3 DNA: TGTGCCAGCACCCAAGGGACAGAACCAAGGGAGACCCAGTACTTC
J gene: TRBJ1-1; D gene: NA; V gene: TRBV7-2; clone size: NA; CDR3 protein: CASSLARQDFTEAFF; CDR3 DNA: TGTGCCAGCAGCTTAGCGAGACAGGATTTCACTGAAGCTTTCTTT
J gene: TRBJ2-1; D gene: TRBD2; V gene: TRBV5-1; clone size: NA; CDR3 protein: CASSLELAGGVNEQFF; CDR3 DNA: TGCGCCAGCAGCTTAGAGCTAGCGGGAGGGGTAAATGAGCAGTTCTTC